A selection of T cell receptor beta chains follows, all from one sample in a study of blood T cell repertoires in COVID-19. Assay: immunoSEQ multiplex PCR; the TCRdb copy retains only in-frame clones and omits some. The sample yields some 200,000 clones, about 91% seen once. Sample: peripheral blood. The receptors originated from a man aged 30 to 39 with acute or convalescent COVID-19. Both conserved end residues are part of each CDR3. A D gene is named only where the DNA matches it firmly. For some rows the clone size is stated as once, few or many, or as a class when expanded; others skip it.

NA	TRBD1	TRBV28	TRBJ1-2	CASSPTGFYGYTF	TGTGCCAGCAGCCCGACAGGGTTCTATGGCTACACCTTC
once	TRBD1	TRBV5-1	TRBJ1-4	CASSTGGSTNEKLFF	TGCGCCAGCAGCACAGGGGGCTCGACTAATGAAAAACTGTTTTTT
NA	NA	TRBV28	TRBJ2-7	CASSLSSMVVYEQYF	TGTGCCAGCAGTTTATCGTCAATGGTAGTCTACGAGCAGTACTTC
once	TRBD1	TRBV27	TRBJ2-6	CASRHMSRDRSSGANVLTF	TGTGCCAGCAGGCACATGTCCCGGGACAGGAGCTCTGGGGCCAACGTCCTGACTTTC
NA	TRBD1	TRBV28	TRBJ1-5	CASSFSQQGWGPQHF	TGTGCCAGCAGTTTTTCACAACAGGGGTGGGGGCCCCAGCATTTT
NA	TRBD1	TRBV5-1	TRBJ1-2	CASSLLGQTSDGYTF	TGCGCCAGCAGCTTGTTGGGACAGACCTCAGATGGCTACACCTTC
NA	TRBD1	TRBV24-1	TRBJ2-1	CATSLRQGTVIF	TGTGCCACCAGCCTTAGACAGGGGACTGTAATCTTC
NA	NA	TRBV9	TRBJ2-1	CASSVEDRGYNEQFF	TGTGCCAGCAGCGTCGAGGACAGAGGATACAATGAGCAGTTCTTC
NA	NA	TRBV4-1	TRBJ2-1	CASSLSGYNEQFF	TGCGCCAGCAGCCTAAGCGGGTACAATGAGCAGTTCTTC
NA	NA	TRBV3-1/TRBV3-2	TRBJ1-5	CASSQDWGGRGPQHF	TGTGCCAGCAGCCAAGATTGGGGGGGGCGGGGGCCCCAGCATTTT
NA	TRBD1	TRBV5-1	TRBJ2-1	CASSPGQGSYNEQFF	TGCGCCAGCAGCCCCGGACAGGGGAGCTACAATGAGCAGTTCTTC
NA	TRBD1	TRBV6-5	TRBJ1-2	CASSYSGQGNYGYTF	TGTGCCAGCAGTTACTCGGGACAGGGTAACTATGGCTACACCTTC
NA	NA	TRBV19	TRBJ1-3	CASSMRNSGNTIYF	TGTGCCAGTAGTATGAGGAACTCTGGAAACACCATATATTTT
few	TRBD1	TRBV4-2	TRBJ2-2	CASSQTGTGPTGELFF	TGTGCCAGCAGCCAAACGGGGACAGGACCCACCGGGGAGCTGTTTTTT
NA	NA	TRBV30	TRBJ2-5	CAWGPGGQETQYF	TGTGCCTGGGGACCTGGGGGGCAAGAGACCCAGTACTTC
NA	NA	TRBV27	TRBJ1-3	CASSYQGSGNTIYF	TGTGCCAGCAGTTACCAGGGTTCTGGAAACACCATATATTTT
NA	NA	TRBV2	TRBJ2-7	CASLRDTPYEQYF	TGTGCCAGCCTCCGGGACACACCCTACGAGCAGTACTTC
NA	TRBD2	TRBV5-1	TRBJ2-1	CASRRLAGAPYNEQFF	TGCGCCAGCAGGCGACTAGCGGGGGCCCCATACAATGAGCAGTTCTTC
NA	NA	TRBV5-4	TRBJ1-1	CASSLRDTEAFF	TGTGCCAGCAGCTTGAGAGACACTGAAGCTTTCTTT
NA	NA	TRBV2	TRBJ2-7	CASKGGGRGIEQYF	TGTGCCAGCAAAGGAGGGGGCAGGGGGATCGAGCAGTACTTC
NA	NA	TRBV10-1	TRBJ2-7	CASSESQWRGNSYEQYF	TGCGCCAGCAGTGAGTCACAGTGGAGGGGAAACTCCTACGAGCAGTACTTC
NA	TRBD1	TRBV6-5	TRBJ1-5	CASRGQGASNQPQHF	TGTGCCAGCAGGGGACAGGGGGCTAGCAATCAGCCCCAGCATTTT
once	NA	TRBV5-1	TRBJ1-4	CASSLGLLTGWNEKLFF	TGCGCCAGCAGCTTGGGACTCTTGACAGGATGGAATGAAAAACTGTTTTTT
NA	TRBD2	TRBV7-7	TRBJ2-5	CASSLVIGTSAETQYF	TGTGCTAGCAGCTTAGTGATTGGGACTAGCGCGGAGACCCAGTACTTC
NA	TRBD1	TRBV30	TRBJ2-4	CACWRDRDAKNIQYF	TGTGCCTGTTGGCGGGACAGGGATGCCAAAAACATTCAGTACTTC
once	NA	TRBV27	TRBJ2-5	CASKPAGPDETQYF	TGTGCCAGCAAACCCGCGGGGCCGGATGAGACCCAGTACTTC
once	TRBD2	TRBV7-3	TRBJ2-3	CASSYSGGKDTQYF	TGTGCCAGCAGCTATAGCGGGGGGAAGGATACGCAGTATTTT
once	TRBD1	TRBV6-6	TRBJ2-7	CASRRTGPYEQYF	TGTGCCAGCAGGCGGACAGGTCCCTACGAGCAGTACTTC
NA	TRBD2	TRBV3-1/TRBV3-2	TRBJ2-3	CASSQDFLAGGLSDTQYF	TGTGCCAGCAGCCAGGACTTTTTAGCGGGGGGCCTATCGGATACGCAGTATTTT
NA	NA	TRBV7-3	TRBJ2-2	CASSPHLAAMNTGELFF	TGTGCCAGCAGCCCCCACCTGGCGGCGATGAACACCGGGGAGCTGTTTTTT
once	TRBD1	TRBV28	TRBJ2-6	CASSFYRTGPGANVLTF	TGTGCCAGCAGCTTTTACCGGACAGGGCCTGGGGCCAACGTCCTGACTTTC
NA	NA	TRBV27	TRBJ1-5	CASSSVGGQPQHF	TGTGCCAGCAGCTCGGTAGGCGGTCAGCCCCAGCATTTT
NA	NA	TRBV7-6	TRBJ1-6	CASSSTSPYSPLHF	TGTGCCAGCAGCTCAACATCCCCTTATTCACCCCTCCACTTT
NA	TRBD1	TRBV7-8	TRBJ2-5	CASSHRGQETQYF	TGTGCCAGCAGCCACAGGGGGCAAGAGACCCAGTACTTC
NA	NA	TRBV7-9	TRBJ1-1	CASSPRSLNTEAFF	TGTGCCAGCAGCCCCCGGTCCTTGAACACTGAAGCTTTCTTT
once	TRBD2	TRBV12-3/TRBV12-4	TRBJ2-5	CASSRGGMETQYF	TGTGCCAGCAGCCGGGGGGGCATGGAGACCCAGTACTTC
NA	TRBD2	TRBV6-6	TRBJ2-3	CASSYSTSGVTDTQYF	TGTGCCAGCAGTTACTCCACTAGCGGGGTGACAGATACGCAGTATTTT
NA	NA	TRBV29-1	TRBJ2-1	CSVERQGAWNEQFF	TGCAGCGTTGAGCGTCAGGGTGCGTGGAATGAGCAGTTCTTC
NA	NA	TRBV5-8	TRBJ1-1	CASTETGNTEAFF	TGTGCCAGCACAGAAACAGGGAACACTGAAGCTTTCTTT
NA	NA	TRBV5-4	TRBJ1-1	CASSIVRGEMNTEAFF	TGTGCCAGCAGCATAGTTCGGGGGGAGATGAACACTGAAGCTTTCTTT